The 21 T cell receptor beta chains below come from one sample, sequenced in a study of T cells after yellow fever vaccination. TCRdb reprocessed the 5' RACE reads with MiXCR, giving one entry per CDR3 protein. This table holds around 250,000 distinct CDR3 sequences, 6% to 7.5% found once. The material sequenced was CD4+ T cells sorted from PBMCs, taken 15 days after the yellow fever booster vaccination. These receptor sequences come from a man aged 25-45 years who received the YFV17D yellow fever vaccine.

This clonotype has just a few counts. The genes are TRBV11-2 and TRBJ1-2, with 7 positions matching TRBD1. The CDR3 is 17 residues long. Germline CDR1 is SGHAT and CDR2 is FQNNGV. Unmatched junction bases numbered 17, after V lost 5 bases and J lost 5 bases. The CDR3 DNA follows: TGTGCCAGCAGCGACATTAAAAGACAGGGAATAGGGTATGGCTACACCTTC. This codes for CASSDIKRQGIGYGYTF.

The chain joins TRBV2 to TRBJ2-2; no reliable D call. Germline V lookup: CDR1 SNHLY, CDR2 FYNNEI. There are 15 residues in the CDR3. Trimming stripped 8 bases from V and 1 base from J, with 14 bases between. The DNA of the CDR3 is TGTGCCAGCCGGGTTCGTGAAGAGAACACCGGGGAGCTGTTTTTT. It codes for CASRVREENTGELFF.

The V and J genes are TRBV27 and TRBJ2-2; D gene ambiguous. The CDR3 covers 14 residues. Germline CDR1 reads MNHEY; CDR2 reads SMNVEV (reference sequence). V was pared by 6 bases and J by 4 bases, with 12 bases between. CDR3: CASSLLFATGELFF. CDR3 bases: TGTGCCAGCAGCCTTCTCTTTGCCACCGGGGAGCTGTTTTTT.

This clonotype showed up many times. The CDR3 protein is CASSAGLAGTGELFF. DNA of the CDR3: TGCGCCAGCAGCGCGGGACTAGCGGGAACCGGGGAGCTGTTTTTT. The chain joins TRBV5-1 to TRBJ2-2; 13 nucleotides line up with TRBD2. The CDR3 is made up of 15 amino acids. Trimming removed 4 bases from V and 5 bases from J; junction bases left unmatched: 2. From germline, CDR1 is SGHRS and CDR2 YFSETQ.

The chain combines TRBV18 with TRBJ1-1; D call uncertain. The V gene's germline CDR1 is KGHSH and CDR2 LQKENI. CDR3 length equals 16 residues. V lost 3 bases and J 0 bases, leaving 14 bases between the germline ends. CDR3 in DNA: TGTGCCAGCTCACCGATCACGACGGGGATGAACACTGAAGCTTTCTTT. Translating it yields CASSPITTGMNTEAFF. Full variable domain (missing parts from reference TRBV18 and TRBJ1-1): NAGVMQNPRHLVRRRGQEARLRCSPMKGHSHVYWYRQLPEEGLKFMVYLQKENIIDESGMPKERFSAEFPKEGPSILRIQQVVRGDSAAYFCASSPITTGMNTEAFFGQGTRLTVV.

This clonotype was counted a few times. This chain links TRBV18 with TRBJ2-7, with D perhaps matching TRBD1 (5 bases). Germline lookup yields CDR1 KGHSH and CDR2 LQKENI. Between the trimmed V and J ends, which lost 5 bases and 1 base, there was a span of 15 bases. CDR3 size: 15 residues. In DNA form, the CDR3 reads TGTGCCAGCTCAGTATCCGGGCAGGGTTCCTACGAGCAGTACTTC. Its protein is CASSVSGQGSYEQYF.

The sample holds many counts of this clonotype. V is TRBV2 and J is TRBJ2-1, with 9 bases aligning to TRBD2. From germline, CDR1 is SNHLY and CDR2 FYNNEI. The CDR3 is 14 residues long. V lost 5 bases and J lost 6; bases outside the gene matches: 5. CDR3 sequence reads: CASSRTSVANEQFF. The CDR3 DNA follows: TGTGCCAGCAGTAGGACTAGCGTCGCCAATGAGCAGTTCTTC.

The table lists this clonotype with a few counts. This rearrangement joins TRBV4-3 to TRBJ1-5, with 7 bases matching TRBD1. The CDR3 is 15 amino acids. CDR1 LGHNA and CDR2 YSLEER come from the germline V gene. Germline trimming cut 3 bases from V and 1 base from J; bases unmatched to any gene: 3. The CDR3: CASSQSRGSNQPQHF. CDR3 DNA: TGCGCCAGCAGCCAGTCCAGGGGGAGCAATCAGCCCCAGCATTTT.

CDR3 coding DNA: TGTGCCAGCAGTGAGCTAGGCAATGAGCAGTTCTTC. Its protein is CASSELGNEQFF. V and J are TRBV6-1 and TRBJ2-1, with no clear D. The CDR3 extends over 12 amino acids. V lost 3 bases to trimming and J lost 6 bases, with 6 bases between them. Germline CDR1 and CDR2: MNHNS and SASEGT.

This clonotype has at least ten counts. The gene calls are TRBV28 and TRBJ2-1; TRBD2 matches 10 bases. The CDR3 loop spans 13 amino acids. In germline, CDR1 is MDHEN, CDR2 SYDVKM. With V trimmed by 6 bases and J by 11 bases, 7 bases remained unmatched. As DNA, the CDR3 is TGTGCCAGCAGGGGAGCGGGGGGGAATCAGCAGTTCTTC. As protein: CASRGAGGNQQFF.

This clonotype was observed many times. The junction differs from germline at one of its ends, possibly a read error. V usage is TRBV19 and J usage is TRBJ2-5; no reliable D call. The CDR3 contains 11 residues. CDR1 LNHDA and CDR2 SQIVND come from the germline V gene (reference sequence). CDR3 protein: CASSIEETQYF. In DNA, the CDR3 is TGCGCCAGCAGCATCGAAGAGACCCAGTACTTC.

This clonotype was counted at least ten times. CDR3 nucleotides: TGTGCTACGGGGTCTGGGGCCAACGTCCTGACTTTC. This gives the protein CATGSGANVLTF. This chain connects TRBV7-7 to TRBJ2-6, with a possible D match to TRBD2 (5 bases). The CDR3 length is 12 residues. Germline V gives CDR1 SSHAT, CDR2 FNYEAQ (reference sequence).

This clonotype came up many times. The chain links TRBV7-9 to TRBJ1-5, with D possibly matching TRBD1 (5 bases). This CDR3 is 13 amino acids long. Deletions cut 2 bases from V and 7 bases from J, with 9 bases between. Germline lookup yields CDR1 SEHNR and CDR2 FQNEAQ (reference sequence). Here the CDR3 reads CASSLMGDQPQHF. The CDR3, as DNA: TGTGCCAGCAGCTTAATGGGGGACCAGCCCCAGCATTTT.

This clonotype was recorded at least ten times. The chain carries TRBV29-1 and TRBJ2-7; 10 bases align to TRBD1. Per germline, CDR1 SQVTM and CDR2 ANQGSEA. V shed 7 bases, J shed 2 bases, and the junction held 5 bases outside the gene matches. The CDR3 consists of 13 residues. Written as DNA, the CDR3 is TGCAGCGCTGGACAGGGGGACGCCTACGAGCAGTACTTC. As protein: CSAGQGDAYEQYF.

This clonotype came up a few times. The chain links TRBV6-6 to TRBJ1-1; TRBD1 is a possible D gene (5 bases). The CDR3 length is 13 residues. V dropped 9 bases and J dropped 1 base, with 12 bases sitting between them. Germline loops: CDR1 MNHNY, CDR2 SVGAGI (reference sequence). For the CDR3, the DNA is TGTGCCAGTAAAAACCAGGGGAACACTGAAGCTTTCTTT. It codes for CASKNQGNTEAFF.

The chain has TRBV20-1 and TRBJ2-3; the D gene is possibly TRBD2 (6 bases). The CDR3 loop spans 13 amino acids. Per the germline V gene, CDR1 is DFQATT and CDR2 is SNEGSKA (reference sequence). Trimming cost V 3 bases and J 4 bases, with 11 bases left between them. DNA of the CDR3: TGCAGTGCTAGCGGGAGTAATGCAGATACGCAGTATTTT. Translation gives CSASGSNADTQYF.

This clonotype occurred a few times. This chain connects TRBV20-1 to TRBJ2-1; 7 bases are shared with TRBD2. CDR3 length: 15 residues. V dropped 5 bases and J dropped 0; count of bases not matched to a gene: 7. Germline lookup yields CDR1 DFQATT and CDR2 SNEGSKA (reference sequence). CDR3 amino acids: CSALSGNPSYNEQFF. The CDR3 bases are TGCAGTGCTCTCAGCGGGAACCCCTCCTACAATGAGCAGTTCTTC.

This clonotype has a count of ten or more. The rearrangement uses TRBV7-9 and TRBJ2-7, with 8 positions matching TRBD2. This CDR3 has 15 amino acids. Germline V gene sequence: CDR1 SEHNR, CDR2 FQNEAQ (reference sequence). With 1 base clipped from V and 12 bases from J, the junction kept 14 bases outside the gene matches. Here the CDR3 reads CASSLGPSGPAKLYF. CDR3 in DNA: TGTGCCAGCAGCTTAGGTCCTAGCGGGCCTGCTAAGCTGTACTTC.

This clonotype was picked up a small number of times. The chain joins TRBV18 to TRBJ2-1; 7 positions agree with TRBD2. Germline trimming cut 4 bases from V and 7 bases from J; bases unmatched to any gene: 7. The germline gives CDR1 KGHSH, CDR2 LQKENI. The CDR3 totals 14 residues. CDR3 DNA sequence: TGTGCCAGCTCACGGGGACTACCAGATAATGAGCAGTTCTTC. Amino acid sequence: CASSRGLPDNEQFF. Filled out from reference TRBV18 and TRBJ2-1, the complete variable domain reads NAGVMQNPRHLVRRRGQEARLRCSPMKGHSHVYWYRQLPEEGLKFMVYLQKENIIDESGMPKERFSAEFPKEGPSILRIQQVVRGDSAAYFCASSRGLPDNEQFFGPGTRLTVL.

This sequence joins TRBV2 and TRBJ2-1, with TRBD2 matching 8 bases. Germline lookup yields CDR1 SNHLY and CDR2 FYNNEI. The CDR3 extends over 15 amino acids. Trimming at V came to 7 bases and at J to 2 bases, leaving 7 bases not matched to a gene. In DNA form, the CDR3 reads TGTGCCAGCACCCCGGGGGGGCGAACCTACAATGAGCAGTTCTTC. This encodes CASTPGGRTYNEQFF.

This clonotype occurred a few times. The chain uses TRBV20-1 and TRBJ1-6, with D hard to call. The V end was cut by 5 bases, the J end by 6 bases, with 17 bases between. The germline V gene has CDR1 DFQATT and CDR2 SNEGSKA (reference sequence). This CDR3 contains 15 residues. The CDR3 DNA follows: TGCAGTGCTCGCCCAGATCGGAACCTTAATTCACCCCTCCACTTT. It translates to CSARPDRNLNSPLHF.